A single sample is the source of the 11 T cell receptor beta chains below, sequenced in a study of T cell repertoires in cytomegalovirus infection. Each CDR3 protein gets one entry after TCRdb re-called the reads with MiXCR. The sample holds about 570,000 distinct CDR3 sequences; approximately 40% are singletons and the top ten take around 46%. These receptors' antigens are unknown. Sequenced material: cultured PBMCs, taken from culture after CMV antigen stimulation. Receptors were obtained from a human donor in good health (CMV status not recorded). Some clones in this sample may be carry-over from other donors' samples.

This rearrangement joins TRBV28 to TRBJ1-4; weak D call: TRBD1 (6 bases). The germline V and J ends were trimmed by 6 bases and 5 bases, with 16 bases remaining between them. Germline V lookup: CDR1 MDHEN, CDR2 SYDVKM. The CDR3 spans 15 residues. Here the CDR3 reads CASSALGQSNEKLFF. The CDR3 DNA is TGTGCCAGCAGCGCATTAGGACAGAGCAATGAAAAACTGTTTTTT.

This clonotype appeared a few times. The rearrangement links TRBV7-2 to TRBJ2-1; 7 bases are shared with TRBD2. The CDR3 has 15 residues. The germline V gene has CDR1 SGHTA and CDR2 FQGNSA. V lost 2 bases and J lost 8; bases outside the gene matches: 9. The DNA for the CDR3 is TGTGCCAGCAGCTTAAATGCGGGAGTGGGGGATGAGCAGTTCTTC. Residues: CASSLNAGVGDEQFF.

This clonotype was observed a few times. This chain joins TRBV7-9 and TRBJ2-7; D uncertain. The V end lost 4 bases, the J end lost 4 bases, and 11 bases lay between the germline ends. CDR3 size: 13 residues. Germline loops: CDR1 SEHNR, CDR2 FQNEAQ (reference sequence). CDR3 in amino acids: CASSSWSDYEQYF. CDR3 bases: TGTGCCAGCAGCTCCTGGTCCGATTACGAGCAGTACTTC.

This clonotype was picked up a small number of times. V and J are TRBV7-2 and TRBJ1-4; no firm D call. This CDR3 comprises 16 residues. V lost 3 bases to trimming and J lost 8 bases, with 19 bases between them. Germline CDR1 and CDR2: SGHTA and FQGNSA. CDR3: CASSFAPRRSREKLFF. CDR3 nucleotides: TGTGCCAGCAGCTTTGCCCCCCGAAGGTCTCGCGAAAAACTGTTTTTT.

The chain is built from TRBV11-2 and TRBJ2-3, with TRBD2 identical over 16 bases. Germline assignment: CDR1 SGHAT and CDR2 FQNNGV. CDR3 length equals 17 residues. J was trimmed by 3 bases and V by 5 bases; bases with no gene match: 5. Here the CDR3 reads CASSTGLAGGPTDTQYF. The CDR3 DNA sequence: TGTGCCAGCAGCACGGGACTAGCGGGAGGGCCGACAGATACGCAGTATTTT. The variable domain in full, completed from reference TRBV11-2 and TRBJ2-3, reads EAGVAQSPRYKIIEKRQSVAFWCNPISGHATLYWYQQILGQGPKLLIQFQNNGVVDDSQLPKDRFSAERLKGVDSTLKIQPAKLEDSAVYLCASSTGLAGGPTDTQYFGPGTRLTVL.

This clonotype showed up just a few times. The rearrangement joins TRBV29-1 to TRBJ2-2; D is unclear. The V gene's germline CDR1 is SQVTM and CDR2 ANQGSEA. V lost 7 bases and J lost 6, with 18 bases in between. This CDR3 contains 14 residues. CDR3 residues: CSARAGVASGELFF. The CDR3, as DNA: TGCAGCGCCCGCGCCGGTGTGGCGTCCGGGGAGCTGTTTTTT.

The genes are TRBV7-8 and TRBJ1-3, with D maybe TRBD1 (6 bases). Trimming removed 5 bases from V and 0 bases from J, with 11 bases in between. The CDR3 contains 15 residues. Germline V CDR1 and CDR2: SGHVS, FQNEAQ. As DNA, the CDR3 is TGTGCCAGCAGCCTGAACAGGGACTCTGGAAACACCATATATTTT. The encoded protein is CASSLNRDSGNTIYF.

The chain combines TRBV20-1 with TRBJ1-5, with TRBD1 matching 9 bases. CDR1 DFQATT and CDR2 SNEGSKA come from the germline V gene (reference sequence). The CDR3 loop spans 18 amino acids. Losses at the gene ends were 2 bases for V and 4 bases for J; bases not matched to a gene: 15. DNA for the CDR3: TGCAGTGCTAGACCCCTATTTGACAGGGGGATCGGGAATCAGCCCCAGCATTTT. Amino acids: CSARPLFDRGIGNQPQHF.

This clonotype was seen once. The chain couples TRBV6-1 to TRBJ1-2; D is possibly TRBD1 (5 bases). CDR1 and CDR2 from the germline V gene are MNHNS and SASEGT. Trimming cost V 8 bases and J 4 bases, with 14 bases left between them. The CDR3 is 13 amino acids. As DNA, the CDR3 is TGTGCCAGCGGGGTCGGGACGGGCTATGGCTACACCTTC. This codes for CASGVGTGYGYTF.

This clonotype showed up many times. The chain employs TRBV7-2 and TRBJ1-1, with D possibly matching TRBD1 (5 bases). The V gene's germline CDR1 is SGHTA and CDR2 FQGNSA. CDR3 length equals 15 residues. The V end lost 0 bases, the J end lost 5 bases, and 13 bases lay between the germline ends. CDR3 nucleotides: TGTGCCAGCAGCTTAGCGCTTGGGGGAGGGACTGAAGCTTTCTTT. It translates to CASSLALGGGTEAFF. The entire variable domain, with the rest obtained from reference TRBV7-2 and TRBJ1-1, is as follows: GAGVSQSPSNKVTEKGKDVELRCDPISGHTALYWYRQSLGQGLEFLIYFQGNSAPDKSGLPSDRFSAERTGGSVSTLTIQRTQQEDSAVYLCASSLALGGGTEAFFGQGTRLTVV.

This clonotype was seen only a few times. This chain links TRBV25-1 with TRBJ2-7; D tentatively fits TRBD1 or TRBD2 (5 bases each). The CDR3 is made up of 11 amino acids. V lost 9 bases and J 5 bases, leaving 11 bases between the germline ends. The germline V gene has CDR1 MGHDK and CDR2 SYGVNS. The CDR3 nucleotides read TGTGCCAGTGGTCGGGACCACGAGCAGTACTTC. As protein: CASGRDHEQYF.